This T cell receptor (beta chain) was identified in a study of blood T cell repertoires in COVID-19. About the research overall: There were acute and convalescent COVID-19 samples, and they came from the United States, Italy and Spain. The cDNA or gDNA used as material had been derived from T cells, B-cell-depleted T cells, or PBMCs.

Cohort assignment relied on participant-reported clinical history. The germline CDR1 and CDR2 sequences are SGHVS and FQNEAQ. V gave up 5 bases and J gave up 4 bases; unmatched junction bases: 7. CDR3 length: 14 residues. Authors' data handling: Estimation of nucleated cell counts was performed using reference gene primer amplification. Sequencing was performed with immunoSEQ multiplex PCR; in TCRdb, only in-frame clones are kept and a portion is missing. Clone size and the V and J calls come from that table; the DNA yielded D and trimming. The data show under 300,000 clones, with approximately 88% seen just once and approximately 1.5% held by the top ten.

The origin of this receptor is a woman aged 40 to 55 who had recovered from COVID-19. The sample comprised PBMCs or T cells enriched from blood (not recorded which). The rearrangement joins TRBV7-8 to TRBJ1-2, with TRBD1 matching over 7 bases. The CDR3 DNA follows: TGTGCCAGCAGCCCGAAGTCAGGGGGCTATGGCTACACCTTC. Its protein is CASSPKSGGYGYTF.